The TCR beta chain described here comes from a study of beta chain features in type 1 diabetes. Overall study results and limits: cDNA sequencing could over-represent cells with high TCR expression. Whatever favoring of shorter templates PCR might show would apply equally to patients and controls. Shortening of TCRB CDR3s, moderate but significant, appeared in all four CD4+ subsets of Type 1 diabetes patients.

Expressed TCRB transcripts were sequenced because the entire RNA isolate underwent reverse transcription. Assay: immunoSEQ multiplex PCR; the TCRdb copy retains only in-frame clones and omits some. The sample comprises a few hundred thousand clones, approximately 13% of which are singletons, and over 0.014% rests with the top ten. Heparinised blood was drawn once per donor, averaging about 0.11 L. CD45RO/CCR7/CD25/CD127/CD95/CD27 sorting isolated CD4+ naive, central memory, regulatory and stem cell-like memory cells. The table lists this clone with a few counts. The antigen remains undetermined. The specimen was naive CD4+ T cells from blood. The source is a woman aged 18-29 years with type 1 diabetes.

CDR3 nucleotide sequence: TGTGCCACCAGCAGAGTGGCGGGAGGGGCCTACAATGAGCAGTTCTTC. This sequence encodes CATSRVAGGAYNEQFF. The V call is TRBV15, the J call TRBJ2-1; 9 bases map to TRBD2. The germline CDR1 and CDR2 sequences are LNHNV and YYDKDF (reference sequence). After removal of 1 base from V and 2 bases from J, the junction contained 3 bases not matched to a gene. The CDR3 totals 16 residues.